Shown below are 30 T cell receptor beta chains from a single sample sequenced in a study of Graves' ophthalmopathy and Graves' hyperthyroidism. The authors amplified TCR beta CDR3 regions, and they did so from RNA transcripts for repertoire sequencing. HTBI primers were employed in first-round RT-PCR, then a second-round multiplex PCR followed. TCRdb ran MiXCR on the multiplex PCR reads and lists one entry per CDR3 protein. The table lists fewer than 650,000 distinct CDR3 sequences, 20% to 25% of them singletons. Sequencing was performed on peripheral blood. The receptors were gathered from a woman aged 18-29 years with stable Graves' hyperthyroidism. Some clones in this sample may be carry-over from other donors' samples.

The chain employs TRBV12-3 or TRBV12-4 and TRBJ1-6, with D hard to call. The germline V and J ends were trimmed by 7 bases and 7 bases, with 8 bases remaining between them. This CDR3 is 12 amino acids long. The CDR3 sequence: CASKGANSPLHF. Written as DNA, the CDR3 is TGTGCCAGCAAGGGAGCGAATTCACCCCTCCACTTT.

This clonotype was seen a few times. The chain uses TRBV24-1 and TRBJ2-2, with 8 bases lining up with TRBD1. V dropped 2 bases and J dropped 1; count of bases not matched to a gene: 5. In germline, CDR1 is KGHDR, CDR2 SFDVKD. CDR3 length: 17 amino acids. The CDR3 DNA reads TGTGCCACCAGTGATTCACCCGGACAGGGGAACACCGGGGAGCTGTTTTTT. Translating it yields CATSDSPGQGNTGELFF.

This clonotype was recorded many times. No conserved phenylalanine or tryptophan is present at the end of the CDR3, so a read error is the likely explanation. The genes are TRBV27 and TRBJ1-2, with a possible D match to TRBD1 (5 bases). The CDR3 has 17 amino acids. V lost 2 bases to trimming and J lost 3 bases, with 19 bases between them. Germline CDR1 reads MNHEY; CDR2 reads SMNVEV (reference sequence). CDR3 sequence reads: CASSLTHRAGSYYGYTL. The CDR3 nucleotides are TGTGCCAGCAGTTTAACCCACCGTGCAGGGTCGTACTATGGCTACACCCTC.

This clonotype came up many times. The chain employs TRBV15 and TRBJ2-5; 11 positions match TRBD2. J lost 4 bases, V lost 6 bases, and 13 bases had no gene match. CDR1 LNHNV and CDR2 YYDKDF come from the germline V gene (reference sequence). The CDR3 spans 17 residues. The CDR3 DNA reads as TGTGCCACCAGACGGGCGACTAGCGGGGCAGGCGGAGAGACCCAGTACTTC. Translation gives CATRRATSGAGGETQYF.

The CDR3 nucleotides are TGTGCCAGCAGTTCCGAACTAGCGGGAGAGTACGAGCAGTACTTC. Its protein product is CASSSELAGEYEQYF. This chain uses TRBV28 with TRBJ2-7; 11 bases match TRBD2. The V gene's germline CDR1 is MDHEN and CDR2 SYDVKM. The V segment lost 4 bases and the J segment 4 bases; nucleotides outside the gene matches: 6. The CDR3 is made up of 15 amino acids.

The chain links TRBV6-1 to TRBJ1-6, with 8 positions matching TRBD1. Per the germline V gene, CDR1 is MNHNS and CDR2 is SASEGT. The CDR3 has 15 residues. The V gene end was trimmed by 5 bases and the J gene end by 7 bases; junction bases not matched to a gene: 7. The CDR3 protein is CASSPGGRRNSPLHF. The CDR3 nucleotides are TGTGCCAGCAGTCCAGGGGGCCGACGGAATTCACCCCTCCACTTT.

The genes are TRBV19 and TRBJ1-1; maybe TRBD1 (6 bases). Trimming shortened V by 1 base and J by 5 bases, and 14 bases separated the two germline ends. CDR1 is LNHDA, CDR2 SQIVND, per germline (reference sequence). The CDR3 runs to 15 residues. In DNA, the CDR3 is TGTGCCAGTAGTATAGGAGCGGGGGCGAGAACTGAAGCTTTCTTT. Its translation: CASSIGAGARTEAFF.

This clonotype was recorded many times. The rearrangement uses TRBV10-3 and TRBJ1-6; D is ambiguous. This CDR3 spans 16 amino acids. Deletions cut 3 bases from V and 5 bases from J, with 14 bases between. CDR1 and CDR2 from the germline V gene are ENHRY and SYGVKD. The CDR3 here is CAISEVGVEDNSPLHF. The CDR3 bases are TGTGCCATCAGTGAAGTCGGTGTGGAGGATAATTCACCCCTCCACTTT.

This clonotype was counted ten times or more. The rearrangement uses TRBV11-1 and TRBJ1-1; no clear D. V gave up 2 bases and J gave up 4 bases, with 11 bases separating them. This CDR3 comprises 14 residues. Germline loops: CDR1 SGHAT, CDR2 FQDESV (reference sequence). The CDR3 loop is CASSLFSPGTEAFF. The CDR3 DNA follows: TGTGCCAGCAGCTTATTCAGCCCGGGCACTGAAGCTTTCTTT.

This clonotype was found many times. V gene TRBV12-3 or TRBV12-4 combines with J gene TRBJ1-5, with TRBD1 identical over 8 bases. Losses at the gene ends were 11 bases for V and 5 bases for J; bases not matched to a gene: 11. CDR3 length equals 14 residues. Here the CDR3 reads CAPHYSRGHQPQHF. CDR3 in DNA: TGTGCCCCCCATTACTCCAGGGGGCATCAGCCCCAGCATTTT.

This clonotype was seen a handful of times. The chain is built from TRBV4-1 and TRBJ2-7, with TRBD1 identical over 8 bases. This CDR3 is 14 amino acids long. The germline V gene has CDR1 MGHRA and CDR2 YSYEKL. V lost 0 bases to trimming and J lost 6 bases; unmatched junction nucleotides: 4. This chain's CDR3 is CASSQDPGGIEQYF. The CDR3 DNA follows: TGCGCCAGCAGCCAAGATCCAGGGGGCATCGAGCAGTACTTC.

V is TRBV6-5 and J is TRBJ1-3, with D tentatively TRBD1 (5 bases). V lost 2 bases and J 2 bases, leaving 7 bases between the germline ends. Germline CDR1 and CDR2: MNHEY and SVGAGI. CDR3 size: 14 residues. CDR3: CASSYAGPGNTIYF. For the CDR3, the DNA is TGTGCCAGCAGTTACGCGGGACCTGGAAACACCATATATTTT.

This clonotype was picked up many times. The rearrangement uses TRBV27 and TRBJ2-7; 9 positions match TRBD1. The junction had 9 bases not matched to a gene; V was cut back by 8 bases and J by 4 bases. Germline lookup yields CDR1 MNHEY and CDR2 SMNVEV (reference sequence). CDR3 length equals 14 residues. The CDR3 reads CASHTGGVSYEQYF. CDR3 DNA: TGTGCCAGCCATACAGGGGGCGTTAGTTACGAGCAGTACTTC.

This clonotype was observed at least ten times. V gene TRBV12-3 or TRBV12-4 combines with J gene TRBJ1-2; D gene ambiguous. V lost 6 bases and J 3 bases, leaving 17 bases between the germline ends. The CDR3 sequence is 15 residues long. The DNA of the CDR3 is TGTGCCAGCAGCCACCGGGCCCTACCCCACTATGGCTACACCTTC. It encodes CASSHRALPHYGYTF.

The chain has TRBV20-1 and TRBJ2-6; D call uncertain. This CDR3 spans 14 amino acids. Trimming stripped 1 base from V and 2 bases from J, with 6 bases between. Germline loops: CDR1 DFQATT, CDR2 SNEGSKA (reference sequence). The CDR3 region has the DNA TGCAGTGCTAGAGTGGCAGCTGGGGCCAACGTCCTGACTTTC. It codes for CSARVAAGANVLTF.

This rearrangement joins TRBV24-1 to TRBJ2-2; D possibly corresponds to TRBD2 (5 bases). Germline-derived CDR1 and CDR2 are KGHDR and SFDVKD. V was cut by 2 bases and J by 5 bases, with 17 bases left in between. This CDR3 spans 17 amino acids. The CDR3 loop reads CATSDSPGKVHTGELFF. The DNA of the CDR3 is TGTGCCACCAGTGATTCCCCGGGAAAAGTCCATACCGGGGAGCTGTTTTTT.

This clonotype has just a few counts. The chain recombines TRBV7-3 with TRBJ2-2; possibly TRBD2 for D (5 bases). The CDR3 loop spans 18 amino acids. Looked up from germline, CDR1 is SGHTA and CDR2 is FQGTGA. V was cut by 4 bases and J by 1 base, with 19 bases left in between. CDR3 nucleotides: TGTGCCAGCAGCTCAGGACGGGATCTACGGCAGAACACCGGGGAGCTGTTTTTT. Protein: CASSSGRDLRQNTGELFF.

This clonotype was detected many times. The chain is built from TRBV7-8 and TRBJ1-2, with TRBD1 matching over 10 bases. The germline gives CDR1 SGHVS, CDR2 FQNEAQ. The V and J ends lost 2 bases and 7 bases, in that order; junction bases with no gene match: 13. The CDR3 loop spans 17 amino acids. The CDR3 DNA is TGTGCCAGCAGCTTACTCCCTCGACAGGGGGCGGCTTCTGGCTACACCTTC. Protein: CASSLLPRQGAASGYTF.

This clonotype was seen at least ten times. The chain joins TRBV4-1 to TRBJ1-1, with D maybe TRBD1 (5 bases). The germline V gene encodes CDR1 MGHRA and CDR2 YSYEKL. The CDR3 runs 17 residues. V gave up 1 base and J gave up 11 bases, with 26 bases separating them. The CDR3 DNA reads TGCGCCAGCAGCCAAGTGGGAGTCAGGGCGGAAAAGAAGTTCGCTTTCTTT. This codes for CASSQVGVRAEKKFAFF.

The chain uses TRBV6-5 and TRBJ1-2, with 8 bases that match TRBD1. The CDR3 covers 13 residues. V trimming: 2 bases; J trimming: 7 bases; junction bases outside the gene matches: 3. Germline CDR1 reads MNHEY; CDR2 reads SVGAGI. Here the CDR3 reads CASSYPGGSGYTF. Written as DNA, the CDR3 is TGTGCCAGCAGTTACCCAGGGGGCTCTGGCTACACCTTC.

There are many counts of this clonotype. The rearrangement joins TRBV27 to TRBJ1-5; D possibly corresponds to TRBD1 (5 bases). V lost 2 bases and J lost 5, with 10 bases in between. The CDR3 contains 14 residues. Germline CDR1 and CDR2: MNHEY and SMNVEV (reference sequence). The CDR3 bases are TGTGCCAGCAGTTTAGGAGACAGTTATCAGCCCCAGCATTTT. This sequence encodes CASSLGDSYQPQHF.

This clonotype was counted a single time. V usage is TRBV6-1 and J usage is TRBJ2-7; D is ambiguous. The CDR3 consists of 14 residues. Germline V gene sequence: CDR1 MNHNS, CDR2 SASEGT. The V gene lost 3 bases and the J gene lost 2 bases, with 11 bases spanning the gap. In nucleotides, the CDR3 is TGTGCCAGCAGTGAGGTTCTGGATACCTACGAGCAGTACTTC. Protein sequence: CASSEVLDTYEQYF.

This clonotype appeared many times. V gene TRBV9 combines with J gene TRBJ1-1, with D unclear. Looked up from germline, CDR1 is SGDLS and CDR2 is YYNGEE. The CDR3 contains 14 residues. Between the trimmed V and J ends, which lost 2 bases and 8 bases, there was a span of 16 bases. The CDR3: CASSVSYGGQEAFF. The CDR3 region has the DNA TGTGCCAGCAGCGTCTCATATGGAGGGCAGGAAGCTTTCTTT.

The sample holds many counts of this clonotype. This chain uses TRBV6-1 with TRBJ1-1, with TRBD1 identical over 9 bases. CDR1 and CDR2 (germline): MNHNS, SASEGT. The trim removed 6 bases at V and 6 bases at J, leaving 8 bases unmatched. The CDR3 has 14 residues. In DNA form, the CDR3 reads TGTGCCAGCAGCCCTCACAGGGGGCAGGCTGAAGCTTTCTTT. This translates into CASSPHRGQAEAFF.

This clonotype was recorded a few times. The rearrangement uses TRBV27 and TRBJ2-5; D not certain. The V end was cut by 5 bases, the J end by 1 base, with 5 bases between. CDR1 is MNHEY and CDR2 is SMNVEV in the germline V gene (reference sequence). This CDR3 is 12 amino acids long. The CDR3 DNA follows: TGTGCCAGCAGTACTACCCAAGAGACCCAGTACTTC. Its protein is CASSTTQETQYF.

This clonotype occurred many times. The V gene is TRBV28, the J gene TRBJ1-3; no firm D call. The length of the CDR3 is 14 residues. Between the trimmed V and J ends, which lost 5 bases and 5 bases, there was a span of 13 bases. The germline CDR1 and CDR2 sequences are MDHEN and SYDVKM. CDR3 in DNA: TGTGCCAGCAGTACTGCCCAGTCGCGAAACACCATATATTTT. Its translation is CASSTAQSRNTIYF. Full variable domain (outside the CDR3, taken from reference TRBV28 and TRBJ1-3): DVKVTQSSRYLVKRTGEKVFLECVQDMDHENMFWYRQDPGLGLRLIYFSYDVKMKEKGDIPEGYSVSREKKERFSLILESASTNQTSMYLCASSTAQSRNTIYFGEGSWLTVV.

In its sample, this clonotype was seen many times. This sequence joins TRBV7-9 and TRBJ2-5, with TRBD2 matching over 7 bases. CDR1 is SEHNR, CDR2 FQNEAQ, per germline (reference sequence). With 4 bases clipped from V and 4 bases from J, the junction kept 6 bases outside the gene matches. This CDR3 is built from 14 residues. CDR3 sequence (DNA): TGTGCCAGCAGCTCAAGCGGGGCCGGAGAGACCCAGTACTTC. The encoded protein is CASSSSGAGETQYF.

Only a few counts were recorded for this clonotype. The rearrangement links TRBV19 to TRBJ1-5, with 9 bases matching TRBD1. The CDR3 has 14 amino acids. The germline CDR1 and CDR2 sequences are LNHDA and SQIVND (reference sequence). J was trimmed by 5 bases and V by 4 bases; bases with no gene match: 3. The chain's CDR3 is CASSRGQGYQPQHF. In DNA form, the CDR3 reads TGTGCCAGTAGTAGGGGACAGGGCTATCAGCCCCAGCATTTT.

The rearrangement uses TRBV6-1 and TRBJ1-1; D may be TRBD1 (5 bases). This CDR3 has 14 amino acids. Germline CDR1 MNHNS, CDR2 SASEGT. V lost 6 bases, J lost 0 bases, and 11 bases lay in between. CDR3 coding DNA: TGTGCCAGCAGGGAACAGGCCTTGAACACTGAAGCTTTCTTT. Translation gives CASREQALNTEAFF.

In its sample, this clonotype was seen many times. This sequence joins TRBV15 and TRBJ2-5; D remains unclear. The CDR3 totals 15 residues. V lost 0 bases, J lost 0 bases, and 8 bases lay in between. Germline V gene sequence: CDR1 LNHNV, CDR2 YYDKDF (reference sequence). CDR3 DNA: TGTGCCACCAGCAGAGATTACCTGTACCAAGAGACCCAGTACTTC. Protein: CATSRDYLYQETQYF.